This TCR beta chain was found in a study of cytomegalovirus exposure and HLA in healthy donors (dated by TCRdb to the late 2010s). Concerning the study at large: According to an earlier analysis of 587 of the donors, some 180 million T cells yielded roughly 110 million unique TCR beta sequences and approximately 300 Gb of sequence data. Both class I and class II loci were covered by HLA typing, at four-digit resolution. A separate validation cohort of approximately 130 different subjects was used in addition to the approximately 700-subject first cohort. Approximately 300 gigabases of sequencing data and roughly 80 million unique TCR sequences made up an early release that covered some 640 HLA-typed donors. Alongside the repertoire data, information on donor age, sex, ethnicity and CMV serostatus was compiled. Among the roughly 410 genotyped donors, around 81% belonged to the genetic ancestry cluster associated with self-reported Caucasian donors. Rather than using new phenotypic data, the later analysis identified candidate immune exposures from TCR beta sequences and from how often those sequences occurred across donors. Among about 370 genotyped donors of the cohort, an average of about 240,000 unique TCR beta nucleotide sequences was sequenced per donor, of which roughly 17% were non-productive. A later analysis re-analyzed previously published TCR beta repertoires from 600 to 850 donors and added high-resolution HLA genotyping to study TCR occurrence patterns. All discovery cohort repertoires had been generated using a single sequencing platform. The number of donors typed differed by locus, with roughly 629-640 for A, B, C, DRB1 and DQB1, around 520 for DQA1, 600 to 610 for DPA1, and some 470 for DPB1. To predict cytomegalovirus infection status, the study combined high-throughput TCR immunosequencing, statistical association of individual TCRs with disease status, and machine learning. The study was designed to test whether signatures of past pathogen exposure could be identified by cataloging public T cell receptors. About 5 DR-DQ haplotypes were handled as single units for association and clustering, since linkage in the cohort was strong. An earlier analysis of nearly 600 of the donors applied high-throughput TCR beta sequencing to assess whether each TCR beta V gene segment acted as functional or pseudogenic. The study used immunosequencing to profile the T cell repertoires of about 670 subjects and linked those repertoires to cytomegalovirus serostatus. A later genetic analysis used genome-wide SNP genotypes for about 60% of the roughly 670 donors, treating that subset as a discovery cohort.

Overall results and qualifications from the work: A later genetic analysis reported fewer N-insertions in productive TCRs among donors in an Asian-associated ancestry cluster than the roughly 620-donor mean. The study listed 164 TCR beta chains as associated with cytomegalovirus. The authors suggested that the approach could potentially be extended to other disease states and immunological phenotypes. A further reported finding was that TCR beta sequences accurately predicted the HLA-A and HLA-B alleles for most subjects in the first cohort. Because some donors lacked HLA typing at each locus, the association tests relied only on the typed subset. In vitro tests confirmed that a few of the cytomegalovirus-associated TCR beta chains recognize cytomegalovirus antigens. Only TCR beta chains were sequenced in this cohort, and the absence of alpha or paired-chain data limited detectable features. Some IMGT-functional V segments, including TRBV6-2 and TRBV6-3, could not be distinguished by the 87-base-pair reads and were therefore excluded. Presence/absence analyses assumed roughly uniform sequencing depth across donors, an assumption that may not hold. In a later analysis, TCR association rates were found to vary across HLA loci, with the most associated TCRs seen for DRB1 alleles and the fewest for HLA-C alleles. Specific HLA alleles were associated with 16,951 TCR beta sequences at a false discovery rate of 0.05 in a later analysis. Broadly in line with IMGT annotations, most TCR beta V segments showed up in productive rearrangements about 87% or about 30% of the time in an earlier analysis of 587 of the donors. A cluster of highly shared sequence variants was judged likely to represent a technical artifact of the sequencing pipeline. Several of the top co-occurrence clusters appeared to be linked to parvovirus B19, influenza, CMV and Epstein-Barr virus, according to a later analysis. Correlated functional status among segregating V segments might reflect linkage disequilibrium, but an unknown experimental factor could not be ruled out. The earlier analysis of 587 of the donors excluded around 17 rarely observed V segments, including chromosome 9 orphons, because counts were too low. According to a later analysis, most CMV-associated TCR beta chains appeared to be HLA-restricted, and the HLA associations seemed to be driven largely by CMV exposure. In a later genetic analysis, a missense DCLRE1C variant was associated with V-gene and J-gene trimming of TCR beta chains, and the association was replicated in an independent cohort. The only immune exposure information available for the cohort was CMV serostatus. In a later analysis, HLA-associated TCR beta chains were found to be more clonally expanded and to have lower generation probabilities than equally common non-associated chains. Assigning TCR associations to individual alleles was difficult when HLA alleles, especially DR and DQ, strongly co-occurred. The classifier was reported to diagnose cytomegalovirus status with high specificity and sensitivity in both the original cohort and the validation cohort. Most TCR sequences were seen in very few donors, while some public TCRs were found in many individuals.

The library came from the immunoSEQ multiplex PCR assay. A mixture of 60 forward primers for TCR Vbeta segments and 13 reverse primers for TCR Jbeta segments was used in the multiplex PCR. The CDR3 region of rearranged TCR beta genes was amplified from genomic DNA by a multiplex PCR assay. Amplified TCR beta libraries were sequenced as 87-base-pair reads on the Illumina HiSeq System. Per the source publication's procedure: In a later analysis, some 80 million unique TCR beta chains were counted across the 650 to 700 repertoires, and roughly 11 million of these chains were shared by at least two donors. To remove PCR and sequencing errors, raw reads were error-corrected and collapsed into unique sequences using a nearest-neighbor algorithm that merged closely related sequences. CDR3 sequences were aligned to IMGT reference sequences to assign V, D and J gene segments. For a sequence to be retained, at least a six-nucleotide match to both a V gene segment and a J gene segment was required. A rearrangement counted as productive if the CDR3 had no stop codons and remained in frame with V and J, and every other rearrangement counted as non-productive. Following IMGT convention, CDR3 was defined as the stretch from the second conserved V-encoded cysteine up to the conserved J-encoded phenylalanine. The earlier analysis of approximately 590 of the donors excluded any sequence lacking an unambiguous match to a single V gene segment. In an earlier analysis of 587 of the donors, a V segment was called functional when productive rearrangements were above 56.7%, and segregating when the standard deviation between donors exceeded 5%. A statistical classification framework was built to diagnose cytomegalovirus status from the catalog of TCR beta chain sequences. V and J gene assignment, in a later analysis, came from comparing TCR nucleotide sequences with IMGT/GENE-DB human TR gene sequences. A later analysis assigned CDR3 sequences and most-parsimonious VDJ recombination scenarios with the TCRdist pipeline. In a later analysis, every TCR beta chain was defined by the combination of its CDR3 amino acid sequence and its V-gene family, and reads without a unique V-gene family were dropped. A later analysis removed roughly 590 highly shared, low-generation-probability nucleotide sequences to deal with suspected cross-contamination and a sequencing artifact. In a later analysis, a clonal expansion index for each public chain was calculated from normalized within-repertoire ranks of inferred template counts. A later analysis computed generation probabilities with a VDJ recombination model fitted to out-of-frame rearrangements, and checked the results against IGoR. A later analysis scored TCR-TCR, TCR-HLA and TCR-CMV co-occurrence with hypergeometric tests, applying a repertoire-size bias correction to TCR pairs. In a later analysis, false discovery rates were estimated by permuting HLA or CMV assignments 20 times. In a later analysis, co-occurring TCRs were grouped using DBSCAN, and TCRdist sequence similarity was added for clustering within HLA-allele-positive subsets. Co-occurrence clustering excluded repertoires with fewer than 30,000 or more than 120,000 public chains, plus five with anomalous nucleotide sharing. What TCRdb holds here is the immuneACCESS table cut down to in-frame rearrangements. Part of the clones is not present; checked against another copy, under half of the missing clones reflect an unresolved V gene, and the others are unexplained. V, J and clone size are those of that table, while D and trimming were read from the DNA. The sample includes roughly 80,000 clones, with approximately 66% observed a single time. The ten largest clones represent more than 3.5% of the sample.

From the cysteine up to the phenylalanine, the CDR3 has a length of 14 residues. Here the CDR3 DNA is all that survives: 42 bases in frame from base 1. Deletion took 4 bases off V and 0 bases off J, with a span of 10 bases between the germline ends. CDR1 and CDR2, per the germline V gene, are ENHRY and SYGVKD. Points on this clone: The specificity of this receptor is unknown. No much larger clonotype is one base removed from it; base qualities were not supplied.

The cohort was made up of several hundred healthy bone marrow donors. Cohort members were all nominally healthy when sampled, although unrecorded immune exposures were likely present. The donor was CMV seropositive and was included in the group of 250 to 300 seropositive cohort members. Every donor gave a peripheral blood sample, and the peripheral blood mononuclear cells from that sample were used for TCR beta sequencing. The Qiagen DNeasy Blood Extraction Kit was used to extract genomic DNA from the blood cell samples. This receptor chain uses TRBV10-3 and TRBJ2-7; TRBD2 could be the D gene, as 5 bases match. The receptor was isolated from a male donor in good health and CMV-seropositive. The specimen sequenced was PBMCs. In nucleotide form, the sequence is TGTGCCATCAGTGGAAGCGGCGTCTCCTACGAGCAGTACTTC. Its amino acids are CAISGSGVSYEQYF.